This paragraph covers one T cell receptor beta chain sequence. Antigen specificity is unknown. The record originates from a study of T cells expressing NK-cell markers. Overall study: Most of the eight sequenced donors were HCMV-seropositive; one was seronegative. Study-wide results and limits: The study did not resolve the HCMV specificity of expanded NKG2C+ T cell clones. Of the CD8+ T cells in five or six donors, about 1.0-7.0% belonged to dominant NKG2C+ clonotypes.

Germline V gene data show CDR1 as MNHEY and CDR2 as SVGAGI. CDR3 size: 17 residues. UMI-tagged 5'RACE template switching yielded the TCR beta cDNA. TCRdb re-called the 5' RACE reads; one entry per CDR3 protein, DNA not given. Reported are roughly 350,000 distinct CDR3 sequences; the ten largest clones contain 5% to 5.5%. The sample was blood T cells: a sorted CD56 or NKG2C T cell subset, CD4+ or CD8+ T cells, or bulk PBMC T cells (not recorded which). This chain connects TRBV6-5 to TRBJ2-2. This clonotype originated in a man aged 18 to 69 in good health. CDR3: CASSYFASLNTGELFFF.